This T cell receptor (beta chain) was identified during a study of long-term antiretroviral therapy in people with HIV (dated 2022 in TCRdb). Background for the entire study: The earliest samples were collected about a decade before the 2015 WHO recommendation for immediate ART, when ART was typically delayed until CD4 counts fell. A retrospective serial study tested whether changes in peripheral blood TRB repertoire composition and diversity were associated with ART initiation and durable HIV suppression. A total of 192 cryopreserved PBMC samples were contributed to the cohort by 30 adults with confirmed HIV infection, with samples collected serially over a mean of approximately six years (range 1-12). Eleven of the 30 participants with HIV were female. No cross-contamination during QIAcube processing was seen in test extractions of a monoclonal T-cell line run alongside roughly 35 polyclonal samples. The full study reports these points: CDR3 length ranges in HIV repertoires were narrower than in controls, and network structure suggested an antigen-experienced repertoire with only a slight naive shift after ART. Owing to limited PBMC availability, only the TCR beta chain was sequenced, without alpha chain pairing. Inferences about post-ART repertoire changes are limited because no data were available on ART adherence, viral resistance or therapy changes. The samples were dated from about 2003 to 2018, and the ART regimens that were used may be less effective than current ART regimens. Because pre-ART samples had limited cell numbers, unsorted PBMC were profiled rather than sorted CD4+ and CD8+ T cells. Starting ART was linked to a significant rise in TRB diversity, yet even with long-term ART the diversity remained significantly lower than in transplant donor controls. Expanded TRB clones identified before ART initiation dominated the repertoire at all time points, although this dominance fluctuated and declined in many PLHIV after ART.

Inclusion was restricted to participants for whom at least one PBMC sample before ART initiation and at least two post-ART samples were available. All participants with HIV were treated in the United States of America. Cryopreserved samples of about 1-10 million PBMC were thawed and washed before DNA extraction. At the time of the earliest PBMC sample for each participant with HIV, ages ranged from about 23 to 60 years. Per participant, PBMC samples came from 1-4 timepoints prior to ART initiation and 2-8 timepoints following ART initiation, for a median of 7 samples. Serial HIV viral load, CD4+ T-cell count, ART history and demographic data were obtained for every participant. A Qiagen kit on a QIAcube was used to extract genomic DNA from unsorted PBMC, with samples processed in batches of 12. For CDR1 and CDR2, the germline V gene lists WSHSY and SAAADI. At the junction V is shortened by 8 bases and J by 9 bases; bases outside the gene matches: 7. The CDR3 runs 13 amino acids, cysteine and phenylalanine included. Only CDR3 DNA remains: 39 bases, in frame from the first base.

As regards this clone: Its recognized antigen is unknown. Base qualities are not recorded, but no much larger clone differs from it by a single base.

The immunoSEQ hsTCRB v3.0 assay was used at survey level resolution for TRB variable region sequencing. A depth of roughly 35,000-50,000 T-cell genomes per sample was targeted for TRB sequencing. An Illumina MiSeq with a v3 150-cycle kit was used to sequence the pooled TRB libraries. In the original analysis: Repertoire analysis was run in R within a reproducible Nextflow workflow that covered QC, data transformation and analysis. LymphoSeq2, an R package for exploring AIRR-Seq data, was used to implement the custom analyses. After excluding a handful of samples that yielded fewer than 5000 total TRB sequences, approximately 180 HIV repertoires remained for analysis. Among the approximately 180 HIV repertoires that were kept, some 61 were collected before ART initiation and more than 120 were collected after ART initiation. Repertoires were downsampled to 5000 TRB nucleotide sequences, and summary statistics were averaged over 100 downsampling iterations. The analysis kept only TRB sequences whose CDR3 regions were at least seven amino acids long. Diversity was assessed using a clonality score derived from Shannon entropy and using the Gini coefficient. Repertoire networks linked the top 5000 CDR3 amino acid sequences whenever two sequences differed by an edit distance of one. For TRB CDR3 amino acid sequences, antigen specificity groups and MHC restriction were predicted with GLIPH2. To flag known associations with CMV, EBV, HIV or tissue antigens, CDR3 amino acid sequences were compared against VDJdb and McPAS-TCR. Pre-ART, post-ART and control groups were compared with Wilcoxon signed-rank tests and Holm-Bonferroni correction. This is the immuneACCESS table as TCRdb keeps it, with only in-frame sequences that have V and J called. A part of the clones is gone; compared with another copy, unresolved V genes explain less than half, and the rest is unexplained. V, J and clone size reflect that table, while D and trimming were determined from the DNA. For this sample the table gives 30,000 or so clones, of which over 85% were detected only once. The leading ten clones occupy around 10% of the sample.

The rearranged chain carries TRBV10-2 and TRBJ2-1; a stretch of 10 junction bases matches TRBD2. The receptor's source is a man aged 35 to 55 with HIV. Material: unsorted PBMCs, obtained 6.2 years after starting antiretroviral therapy. At the DNA level, the sequence is TGCGCCAGCTCTCTAGCGGGAGCCGGTGAGCAGTTCTTC. Its protein is CASSLAGAGEQFF.